This T cell receptor beta chain appears in the sequencing data of a study of early T cells in non-severe SARS-CoV-2 infection. Study as a whole: Sequenced bulk RNA came from whole blood that was unsorted, and chains were unpaired.

This clonotype was seen many times. Its matching antigen is unknown. General study points: Comparison of clonotypes with VDJdb favored anti-spike CD8 responses while missing private and CD4 specificities.

The TCR library protocol attached unique molecular identifiers to the individual cDNA molecules. TCRdb reprocessed the 5' RACE reads with MiXCR, giving one entry per CDR3 protein. The data show approximately 35,000 distinct CDR3 sequences, approximately 5% seen once. The sequence was obtained from an adult who was a healthcare worker with PCR-confirmed SARS-CoV-2 infection or an uninfected control (not recorded which). The sample comprised whole blood.

CDR3 amino acids: CASSIIGGNEQFF. CDR3 nucleotide sequence: TGTGCCAGTAGTATAATTGGGGGGAATGAGCAGTTCTTC. The gene calls are TRBV19 and TRBJ2-1, with a possible D match to TRBD2 (6 bases). V was cut by 2 bases and J by 7 bases, with 9 bases left in between. Germline CDR1 reads LNHDA; CDR2 reads SQIVND (reference sequence). The CDR3 length is 13 residues.